This entry lists 24 T cell receptor beta chains sequenced from one sample in a study of cytomegalovirus exposure and HLA in healthy donors. Vbeta (60) and Jbeta (13) primers were used in the PCR. The protocol was immunoSEQ multiplex PCR, while the TCRdb copy is restricted to in-frame clones and leaves out a portion. The sample includes 150,000 to 250,000 clones, approximately 80% of them seen just once. The material sequenced was PBMCs. These receptors all come from a boy younger than 10 in good health and CMV-seronegative.

This clone was recorded a few times. This rearrangement joins TRBV7-8 to TRBJ2-7; D is unclear. Trimming took 2 bases from V and 0 from J, leaving 8 bases between them. The CDR3 is 14 residues long. Germline loops: CDR1 SGHVS, CDR2 FQNEAQ. The CDR3 coding sequence is TGTGCCAGCAGCTTATCAGGCAGCTCCTACGAGCAGTACTTC. It codes for CASSLSGSSYEQYF.

This chain connects TRBV27 to TRBJ2-2; possibly TRBD2 for D (6 bases). Germline V gene lookup returns CDR1 MNHEY and CDR2 SMNVEV (reference sequence). This CDR3 has 16 amino acids. V was cut by 4 bases and J by 7 bases, with 19 bases left in between. This CDR3 reads CASSSGLPIRGGELFF. For the CDR3, the DNA is TGTGCCAGCAGTTCGGGACTTCCGATTCGGGGCGGGGAGCTGTTTTTT.

This clone was detected only a few times. This chain connects TRBV19 to TRBJ1-2; possibly TRBD1 for D (5 bases). The CDR3 has 12 residues. Between the trimmed V and J ends, which lost 6 bases and 7 bases, there was a span of 12 bases. CDR1 is LNHDA, CDR2 SQIVND, per germline (reference sequence). For the CDR3, the DNA is TGTGCCAGTAGGCCGCCGGGGGGTGGCTACACCTTC. Translated: CASRPPGGGYTF.

This chain connects TRBV7-9 to TRBJ1-1, with a tentative D call TRBD1 (5 bases). V lost 5 bases, J lost 4 bases, and 20 bases lay in between. CDR3 length: 16 amino acids. Germline V gene data show CDR1 as SEHNR and CDR2 as FQNEAQ (reference sequence). CDR3 coding DNA: TGTGCCAGCAGCCATACTATCCGTCCCGGGGGCACTGAAGCTTTCTTT. Translated: CASSHTIRPGGTEAFF.

This clone was detected only a few times. CDR3 in amino acids: CASSLGQVGEQYF. The DNA for the CDR3 is TGTGCCAGCAGCTTAGGGCAGGTGGGCGAGCAGTACTTC. The J gene is TRBJ2-7, the V gene TRBV7-6; no firm D call. Germline values: CDR1 SGHVS, CDR2 FNYEAQ. The CDR3 has 13 amino acids. V was shortened by 1 base and J by 6 bases, with 10 bases between the two germline ends. Complete variable domain (other parts from reference TRBV7-6 and TRBJ2-7): GAGVSQSPRYKVTKRGQDVALRCDPISGHVSLYWYRQALGQGPEFLTYFNYEAQQDKSGLPNDRFSAERPEGSISTLTIQRTEQRDSAMYRCASSLGQVGEQYFGPGTRLTVT.

The CDR3 sequence: CATSTGVEDTGELFF. Here the CDR3 DNA reads TGCGCCACGTCCACAGGGGTTGAGGACACCGGGGAGCTGTTTTTT. V is TRBV4-1 and J is TRBJ2-2; 7 bases line up with TRBD1. CDR1 and CDR2 (germline): MGHRA, YSYEKL. With V trimmed by 10 bases and J by 3 bases, 11 bases remained unmatched. The CDR3 covers 15 residues.

This chain uses TRBV2 with TRBJ1-1; TRBD1 is a possible D gene (6 bases). Between the trimmed V and J ends, which lost 6 bases and 4 bases, there was a span of 18 bases. Looked up from germline, CDR1 is SNHLY and CDR2 is FYNNEI. The CDR3 is 15 amino acids. The CDR3 DNA is TGTGCCAGCAGAGAATCCGGACAGTTCTTCACTGAAGCTTTCTTT. This translates into CASRESGQFFTEAFF. The variable domain in full, with the rest retrieved from reference TRBV2 and TRBJ1-1, is EPEVTQTPSHQVTQMGQEVILRCVPISNHLYFYWYRQILGQKVEFLVSFYNNEISEKSEIFDDQFSVERPDGSNFTLKIRSTKLEDSAMYFCASRESGQFFTEAFFGQGTRLTVV.

This clone has more than one count but fewer than ten. The chain uses TRBV6-5 and TRBJ2-1; D unclear. This CDR3 is built from 13 residues. Germline V lookup: CDR1 MNHEY, CDR2 SVGAGI. The germline V and J ends were trimmed by 2 bases and 9 bases, with 11 bases remaining between them. The CDR3 bases are TGTGCCAGCAGTTACCGGGTTATGGGTGAGCAGTTCTTC. Translating it yields CASSYRVMGEQFF.

This clone was observed a few times. The rearrangement uses TRBV6-5 and TRBJ1-1, with TRBD1 as a possible D gene (6 bases). There are 14 residues in the CDR3. V lost 6 bases, J lost 1 base, and 12 bases lay in between. Germline lookup yields CDR1 MNHEY and CDR2 SVGAGI. CDR3 residues: CASRELTGNTEAFF. The CDR3 DNA sequence: TGTGCCAGCAGAGAGTTGACAGGGAACACTGAAGCTTTCTTT.

The J gene is TRBJ1-2, the V gene TRBV18; 7 nucleotides match TRBD1. The ends lost 0 bases at V and 5 bases at J; junction bases unmatched: 12. The CDR3 is 17 residues long. Looked up from germline, CDR1 is KGHSH and CDR2 is LQKENI. In DNA, the CDR3 is TGTGCCAGCTCACCACCGTACAAGAGACAGGGAAGTTATGGCTACACCTTC. Translated, it gives CASSPPYKRQGSYGYTF.

This rearrangement joins TRBV14 to TRBJ1-1; D not certain. V was shortened by 2 bases and J by 6 bases, with 13 bases between the two germline ends. CDR1 SGHDN and CDR2 FVKESK come from the germline V gene. The CDR3 totals 14 residues. CDR3 DNA: TGTGCCAGCAGCCAAAATCGGGGTGTCGCTGAAGCTTTCTTT. Its translation: CASSQNRGVAEAFF.

This chain links TRBV6-4 with TRBJ2-4, with a tentative D call TRBD1 (7 bases). The V end lost 3 bases, the J end lost 9 bases, and 15 bases lay between the germline ends. The CDR3 has 14 residues. Germline values: CDR1 MRHNA, CDR2 SNTAGT. CDR3 DNA sequence: TGTGCCAGCAGTGAAAAGCAGGGGGGCGGCATTCAGTACTTC. Amino acid sequence: CASSEKQGGGIQYF.

The chain carries TRBV6-1 and TRBJ2-3; TRBD1 matches at 8 bases. The CDR3 is 14 amino acids. Germline values: CDR1 MNHNS, CDR2 SASEGT. The CDR3 sequence: CSSHPGGSTDTQYF. DNA of the CDR3: TGTTCATCCCATCCAGGGGGCAGCACAGATACGCAGTATTTT.

V is TRBV7-2 and J is TRBJ2-3, with 8 positions matching TRBD2. J gave up 4 bases and V 5 bases, and 11 bases lay outside the gene matches. This CDR3 is built from 16 residues. Germline CDR1 is SGHTA and CDR2 is FQGNSA. CDR3 DNA: TGTGCCAGCAGCGTCACCGGGACTAGGTGGGCAGATACGCAGTATTTT. Its protein product is CASSVTGTRWADTQYF.

V gene TRBV2 combines with J gene TRBJ2-7, with D maybe TRBD2 (7 bases). Germline V gene sequence: CDR1 SNHLY, CDR2 FYNNEI. This CDR3 contains 14 residues. The V and J ends lost 7 bases and 3 bases respectively, with 16 bases between them. CDR3 sequence: CASKWGGGGYEQYF. DNA for the CDR3: TGTGCCAGCAAATGGGGGGGAGGGGGCTACGAGCAGTACTTC.

The J gene is TRBJ2-1, the V gene TRBV4-3; weak D call: TRBD1 (6 bases). V was trimmed by 0 bases and J by 8 bases, leaving 17 bases between them. CDR1 is LGHNA, CDR2 YSLEER, per germline. The CDR3 spans 16 residues. The CDR3 coding sequence is TGCGCCAGCAGCCAAGATTTTGCAGGGGTGGTCGATGAGCAGTTCTTC. It yields the protein CASSQDFAGVVDEQFF.

The chain couples TRBV6-5 to TRBJ1-2; 8 positions match TRBD1. The J segment lost 8 bases and the V segment lost 10 bases, leaving 9 bases of the junction unmatched. The CDR3 runs 12 residues. The germline V gene has CDR1 MNHEY and CDR2 SVGAGI. The CDR3 DNA reads TGTGCCATCGATGGACAGGGTAGGGGCTACACCTTC. Translated, it gives CAIDGQGRGYTF.

This clone was observed a single time. V and J are TRBV28 and TRBJ2-1; TRBD1 matches at 11 bases. The CDR3 length is 16 residues. The junction had 7 bases not matched to a gene; V was cut back by 4 bases and J by 5 bases. Looked up from germline, CDR1 is MDHEN and CDR2 is SYDVKM. The CDR3 sequence is CASSYGTGGVDNEQFF. The CDR3 DNA sequence: TGTGCCAGCAGTTATGGGACAGGGGGGGTGGACAATGAGCAGTTCTTC. The full variable domain, its missing parts supplied by reference TRBV28 and TRBJ2-1, is DVKVTQSSRYLVKRTGEKVFLECVQDMDHENMFWYRQDPGLGLRLIYFSYDVKMKEKGDIPEGYSVSREKKERFSLILESASTNQTSMYLCASSYGTGGVDNEQFFGPGTRLTVL.

This sequence joins TRBV28 and TRBJ2-1, with TRBD1 identical over 8 bases. Germline V gene lookup returns CDR1 MDHEN and CDR2 SYDVKM. The junction had 14 bases not matched to a gene; V was cut back by 4 bases and J by 6 bases. This CDR3 contains 17 residues. The CDR3 sequence is CASSSLLPRTGSNEQFF. The CDR3 region has the DNA TGTGCCAGCAGTTCCCTTCTGCCCAGGACAGGGAGCAATGAGCAGTTCTTC.

The chain joins TRBV21-1 to TRBJ1-2. TRBV21-1 counts as a pseudogene. There are 13 residues in the CDR3. The CDR3 bases are TGTGCCAGCAGCAAAGACCGGGGCTATGGCTACACCTTC. Amino acids: CASSKDRGYGYTF.

This sequence joins TRBV5-6 and TRBJ1-2, with a weak D call TRBD1 (5 bases). In germline, CDR1 is SGHDT, CDR2 YYEEEE. The CDR3 totals 14 residues. V lost 4 bases, J lost 1 base, and 11 bases lay in between. The CDR3 reads CASSPTDSNYGYTF. The CDR3 DNA reads TGTGCCAGCAGCCCTACCGACAGTAACTATGGCTACACCTTC.

This chain joins TRBV9 and TRBJ1-4, with TRBD1 matching over 8 bases. V was pared by 3 bases and J by 5 bases, with 0 bases of the junction left unmatched. The germline V gene has CDR1 SGDLS and CDR2 YYNGEE. The CDR3 covers 13 residues. The CDR3 nucleotides are TGTGCCAGCAGCGGGACAGGGAATGAAAAACTGTTTTTT. Translating it yields CASSGTGNEKLFF.

This chain links TRBV2 with TRBJ1-1, with 9 bases fitting TRBD1. The CDR3 spans 13 residues. J lost 2 bases, V lost 8 bases, and 3 bases had no gene match. Germline lookup yields CDR1 SNHLY and CDR2 FYNNEI. The CDR3 here is CASGTGFNTEAFF. The DNA of the CDR3 is TGTGCCAGCGGGACAGGGTTTAACACTGAAGCTTTCTTT.

The chain couples TRBV4-1 to TRBJ2-5, with 9 bases fitting TRBD1. Per germline, CDR1 MGHRA and CDR2 YSYEKL. J was trimmed by 4 bases and V by 3 bases; bases with no gene match: 6. This CDR3 is built from 15 residues. The CDR3 bases are TGCGCCAGCAGCCACCCCACAGGGGGCGTAGAGACCCAGTACTTC. Translating gives CASSHPTGGVETQYF.